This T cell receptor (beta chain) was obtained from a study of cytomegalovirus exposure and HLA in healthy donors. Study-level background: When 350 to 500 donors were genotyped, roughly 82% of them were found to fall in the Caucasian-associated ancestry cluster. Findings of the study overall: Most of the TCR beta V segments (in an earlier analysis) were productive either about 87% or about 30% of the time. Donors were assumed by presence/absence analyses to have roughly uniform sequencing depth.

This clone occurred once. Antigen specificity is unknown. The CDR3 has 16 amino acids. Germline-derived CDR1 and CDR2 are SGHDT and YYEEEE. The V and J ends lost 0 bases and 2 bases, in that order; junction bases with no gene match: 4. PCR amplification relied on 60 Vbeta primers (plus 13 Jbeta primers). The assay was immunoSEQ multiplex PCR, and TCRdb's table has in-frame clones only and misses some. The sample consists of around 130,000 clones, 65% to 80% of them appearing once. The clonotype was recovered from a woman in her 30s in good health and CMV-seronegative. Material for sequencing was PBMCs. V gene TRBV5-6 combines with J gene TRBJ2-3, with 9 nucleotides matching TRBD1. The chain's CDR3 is CASSLGGQGFTDTQYF. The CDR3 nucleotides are TGTGCCAGCAGCTTGGGGGGACAGGGCTTCACAGATACGCAGTATTTT. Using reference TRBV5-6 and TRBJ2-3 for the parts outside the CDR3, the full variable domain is DAGVTQSPTHLIKTRGQQVTLRCSPKSGHDTVSWYQQALGQGPQFIFQYYEEEERQRGNFPDRFSGHQFPNYSSELNVNALLLGDSALYLCASSLGGQGFTDTQYFGPGTRLTVL.